This T cell receptor (beta chain) was documented in a study of blood T cells in healthy people across ages. Study conclusions and caveats: Since the PBMCs were unsorted, naive and antigen-experienced cells could not be conclusively compared. Strongly correlated with naive T cell percentage was TCR beta diversity.

No fewer than 6 micrograms of total RNA were isolated from every sample. Through a sample-barcoded 5' primer and a J-beta primer mix, a second PCR was run for roughly 7 to 11 cycles. MiXCR, run by TCRdb on the 5' RACE reads, gives a single entry per CDR3 protein. The table includes hundreds of thousands of distinct CDR3 sequences, about 27% detected once. About this clonotype itself: Its antigen is unidentified.

The V end lost 7 bases, the J end lost 6 bases, and 19 bases lay between the germline ends. This CDR3 contains 14 residues. Looked up from germline, CDR1 is SQVTM and CDR2 is ANQGSEA. These data were also reused for a study on T cells of mothers and their children. From that second work: Similar thymic selection effects on TCR recombination output appear in pairs, both related and unrelated.

The receptor was derived from a boy aged 2 to 9 in good health. J is TRBJ2-4 and V is TRBV29-1, with a possible D match to TRBD1 (7 bases). The sample was blood. This CDR3 reads CSARTGGNGNIQYF. The CDR3 nucleotides are TGCAGCGCCCGGACAGGAGGGAATGGAAACATTCAGTACTTC.